The 23 T cell receptor beta chains below all came from one sample that was sequenced in a study of CD8+CD57+ T cells in acquired aplastic anemia. According to the study, genomic DNA was the template for TCR beta VDJ and CDR3 profiling. Each CDR3 protein gets one entry after TCRdb re-called the reads with MiXCR. The sample lists under 75,000 distinct CDR3 sequences, around 50% occurring once. Sequenced sample: sorted CD4+, CD8+, or CD8+CD57+ T cells (not recorded which) from PBMCs. These TCRs come from a human donor in good health, serving as a control.

Written as DNA, the CDR3 is TGTGCCAGCAGCTTAACAGGTGCTTCCCAAGAGACCCAGTACTTC. This gives the protein CASSLTGASQETQYF. The V gene is TRBV7-7, the J gene TRBJ2-5, with D perhaps TRBD1 (5 bases). The CDR3 runs 15 residues. The germline V gene encodes CDR1 SSHAT and CDR2 FNYEAQ (reference sequence). V lost 2 bases, J lost 1 base, and 11 bases lay in between. Full variable domain (outside the CDR3, taken from reference TRBV7-7 and TRBJ2-5): GAGVSQSPRYKVTKRGQDVTLRCDPISSHATLYWYQQALGQGPEFLTYFNYEAQPDKSGLPSDRFSAERPEGSISTLTIQRTEQRDSAMYRCASSLTGASQETQYFGPGTRLLVL.

With regard to this clonotype: Compared with germline, one end of the junction differs, possibly owing to a read error. This chain joins TRBV10-3 and TRBJ1-2; D not resolved. This CDR3 is 12 amino acids long. Germline V lookup: CDR1 ENHRY, CDR2 SYGVKD. DNA of the CDR3: TGTGCCAGCAGTACCGGGGAGGGCGGCTACACCTTC. Encoded protein: CASSTGEGGYTF.

This clonotype was counted ten times or more. This chain's CDR3 is CASSEFGGANYGYTF. DNA of the CDR3: TGTGCCAGCAGTGAATTTGGGGGCGCTAACTATGGCTACACCTTC. The chain is built from TRBV6-1 and TRBJ1-2; D is possibly TRBD1 (6 bases). Germline CDR1 is MNHNS and CDR2 is SASEGT. CDR3 size: 15 residues. V was shortened by 2 bases and J by 0 bases, with 10 bases between the two germline ends.

CDR3: CASPGQGVTEQYF. The CDR3 DNA sequence: TGCGCCAGTCCGGGACAGGGAGTCACCGAGCAGTACTTC. This sequence joins TRBV10-1 and TRBJ2-7; 9 positions match TRBD1. The CDR3 extends over 13 amino acids. Germline CDR1 is WNHNN and CDR2 is SYGVQD (reference sequence). With 9 bases clipped from V and 6 bases from J, the junction kept 9 bases outside the gene matches.

As for this clonotype: At one end the junction does not follow the germline gene, possibly because of a read error. The chain uses TRBV11-1 and TRBJ2-1; 12 nucleotides align to TRBD2. Germline V CDR1 and CDR2: SGHAT, FQDESV (reference sequence). This CDR3 spans 16 amino acids. The CDR3 DNA follows: TGTGCCTGCAGCCCTTATACTAGCGGGGGGTTGGATGAGCAGCTCTTC. The encoded protein is CACSPYTSGGLDEQLF.

This chain links TRBV29-1 with TRBJ1-2; D perhaps matches TRBD1 (5 bases). The V and J ends lost 5 bases and 11 bases respectively, with 18 bases between them. This CDR3 is built from 12 residues. Looked up from germline, CDR1 is SQVTM and CDR2 is ANQGSEA. The CDR3 DNA is TGCAGCGTTCGTCGACAGTCTATTGAGTACACCTTC. Its translation is CSVRRQSIEYTF.

The chain couples TRBV10-3 to TRBJ2-5, with 7 bases lining up with TRBD2. This CDR3 region has 12 residues. Germline V lookup: CDR1 ENHRY, CDR2 SYGVKD. The trim removed 4 bases at V and 7 bases at J, leaving 3 bases unmatched. CDR3: CAISGEGGTQYF. The DNA of the CDR3 is TGTGCCATCAGTGGGGAGGGAGGGACCCAGTACTTC.

The sample holds a few counts of this clonotype. It may be a read error: a sequence one base away is much more abundant. This chain joins TRBV12-3 or TRBV12-4 and TRBJ2-1; 10 positions match TRBD2. V shed 2 bases and J 6 bases; nucleotides not matched to a gene: 10. The CDR3 extends over 17 amino acids. The CDR3 DNA follows: TGTGCCAGCAGTTTAATCCTAGCGGGGGACTTATGCAATGAGCAGTTCTTC. It encodes CASSLILAGDLCNEQFF.

This clonotype was detected only a few times. This chain uses TRBV9 with TRBJ1-2; 7 bases match TRBD1. After removal of 4 bases from V and 4 bases from J, the junction contained 7 bases not matched to a gene. This CDR3 spans 14 amino acids. Per germline, CDR1 SGDLS and CDR2 YYNGEE. The CDR3 loop reads CASSSTTGTYGYTF. The CDR3 nucleotides are TGTGCCAGCAGCTCGACGACAGGGACCTATGGCTACACCTTC.

The V and J genes are TRBV2 and TRBJ1-6; possibly TRBD1 for D (5 bases). Per germline, CDR1 SNHLY and CDR2 FYNNEI. Trimming cost V 3 bases and J 0 bases, with 15 bases left between them. The CDR3 sequence is 18 residues long. As DNA, the CDR3 is TGTGCCAGCAGTGAGCCAGGGAGGACCGGCTCCTATAATTCACCCCTCCACTTT. This sequence encodes CASSEPGRTGSYNSPLHF. The variable domain in full, with the rest retrieved from reference TRBV2 and TRBJ1-6, is EPEVTQTPSHQVTQMGQEVILRCVPISNHLYFYWYRQILGQKVEFLVSFYNNEISEKSEIFDDQFSVERPDGSNFTLKIRSTKLEDSAMYFCASSEPGRTGSYNSPLHFGNGTRLTVT.

This clonotype has a count of ten or more. The chain combines TRBV2 with TRBJ2-3; D is uncertain. This CDR3 comprises 14 residues. The ends were cut back, 7 bases at V and 5 bases at J, with 16 bases in the middle. CDR1 and CDR2 from the germline V gene are SNHLY and FYNNEI. CDR3: CASTAFEAGDTQYF. Written as DNA, the CDR3 is TGTGCCAGCACTGCTTTCGAGGCAGGAGATACGCAGTATTTT.

The chain employs TRBV11-1 and TRBJ1-2; D not resolved. Per germline, CDR1 SGHAT and CDR2 FQDESV (reference sequence). The CDR3 extends over 16 amino acids. Trimming pared 2 bases from V and 6 bases from J, leaving 19 bases between. The CDR3 DNA reads TGTGCCAGCAGCTTACGGCGGGGAGGAGCTGAGGATGGCTACACCTTC. This translates into CASSLRRGGAEDGYTF.

The chain recombines TRBV18 with TRBJ2-2; 7 bases are a match to TRBD1. This CDR3 region has 15 residues. The J segment lost 5 bases and the V segment lost 5 bases, leaving 8 bases of the junction unmatched. CDR1 is KGHSH and CDR2 is LQKENI in the germline V gene. CDR3 residues: CASSDDRVWTGELFF. CDR3 nucleotides: TGTGCCAGCTCAGACGACAGGGTTTGGACCGGGGAGCTGTTTTTT.

The genes are TRBV11-3 and TRBJ2-5; 14 nucleotides agree with TRBD2. CDR1 is SGHNT and CDR2 is YENEEA in the germline V gene. The V and J ends lost 4 bases and 5 bases, in that order; junction bases with no gene match: 6. The CDR3 totals 16 residues. The CDR3 DNA follows: TGTGCCAGCAGCTCCCGGACTAGCGGGGGGCAGGAGACCCAGTACTTC. Its protein is CASSSRTSGGQETQYF.

This clonotype was detected many times. This rearrangement joins TRBV4-1 to TRBJ2-1; D gene unclear. Germline CDR1 MGHRA, CDR2 YSYEKL. The germline V and J ends were trimmed by 3 bases and 8 bases, with 5 bases remaining between them. The CDR3 sequence is 11 residues long. This CDR3 reads CASSHGDEQFF. In DNA, the CDR3 is TGCGCCAGCAGCCACGGAGATGAGCAGTTCTTC.

The V gene is TRBV27, the J gene TRBJ1-2; TRBD1 matches at 7 bases. The CDR3 consists of 14 residues. Germline V gene data show CDR1 as MNHEY and CDR2 as SMNVEV (reference sequence). With 10 bases clipped from V and 1 base from J, the junction kept 9 bases outside the gene matches. The CDR3 nucleotides are TGTGCCACCCAAGCGACAGGGCTTAACTATGGCTACACCTTC. Protein: CATQATGLNYGYTF.

This clonotype was counted between two and nine times. The rearrangement links TRBV5-4 to TRBJ2-7; D is uncertain. Germline V gene sequence: CDR1 SGHNT, CDR2 YYREEE (reference sequence). The CDR3 is 14 amino acids. V dropped 1 base and J dropped 3 bases, with 11 bases sitting between them. CDR3 protein: CASSLFGGRYEQYF. The CDR3 DNA is TGTGCCAGCAGCTTGTTTGGCGGACGCTACGAGCAGTACTTC.

This clonotype has a single count. The chain recombines TRBV7-3 with TRBJ2-7, with TRBD2 matching 13 bases. Germline V gene sequence: CDR1 SGHTA, CDR2 FQGTGA. Trimming took 7 bases from V and 4 from J; bases not matched to a gene: 1. CDR3 length equals 13 residues. The CDR3 DNA is TGTGCCAGCAAGACTAGCGGGGGGTACGAGCAGTACTTC. Amino acid sequence: CASKTSGGYEQYF.

By proportion, this clonotype is medium-sized. This rearrangement joins TRBV19 to TRBJ1-1; TRBD1 matches 10 bases. CDR1 and CDR2 (germline): LNHDA, SQIVND (reference sequence). With 5 bases clipped from V and 0 bases from J, the junction kept 6 bases outside the gene matches. The length of the CDR3 is 16 residues. As DNA, the CDR3 is TGTGCCAGTAGTTTTCGGACAGGGGGAATGAACACTGAAGCTTTCTTT. This sequence encodes CASSFRTGGMNTEAFF.

The CDR3 reads CASSLAVSGYEQYF. Written as DNA, the CDR3 is TGCGCCAGCAGCTTGGCGGTTAGCGGCTACGAGCAGTACTTC. The rearrangement joins TRBV5-1 to TRBJ2-7; perhaps TRBD2 as D (6 bases). The CDR3 contains 14 residues. V was clipped by 0 bases and J by 3 bases, with 10 bases between them. Per the germline V gene, CDR1 is SGHRS and CDR2 is YFSETQ.

The chain couples TRBV24-1 to TRBJ2-1; 9 bases map to TRBD2. The CDR3 has 16 amino acids. V was clipped by 7 bases and J by 7 bases; unmatched bases: 13. The germline V gene has CDR1 KGHDR and CDR2 SFDVKD. The CDR3 DNA sequence: TGTGCCACCAGCGGACGGCGGGAGGGCTTGAATAATGAGCAGTTCTTC. As protein: CATSGRREGLNNEQFF.

The CDR3 DNA follows: TGTGCCAGTAGTCCTTCGCGGGGGGAAAAACTGTTTTTT. This codes for CASSPSRGEKLFF. The chain is built from TRBV19 and TRBJ1-4, with D perhaps TRBD1 (5 bases). The V gene lost 5 bases and the J gene lost 8 bases, with 12 bases spanning the gap. The CDR3 totals 13 residues. CDR1 and CDR2 (germline): LNHDA, SQIVND (reference sequence).

This chain uses TRBV10-3 with TRBJ2-3; D is unresolved. Germline assignment: CDR1 ENHRY and CDR2 SYGVKD. The CDR3 consists of 11 residues. V lost 2 bases and J 3 bases, leaving 0 bases between the germline ends. CDR3 DNA sequence: TGTGCCATCAGTGAGACAGATACGCAGTATTTT. Translated: CAISETDTQYF.